The entry below describes one T cell receptor (beta chain). The same CDR3 can be traced to other DNA sequences in this sample. The record originates from a study of long-term antiretroviral therapy in people with HIV. The libraries were made with immunoSEQ v3.0 at survey level. Produced via immunoSEQ multiplex PCR; TCRdb's table is partial and in-frame only. The sample holds about 11,000 clones, 82% seen once. CDR3 size: 15 residues. Trimming removed 3 bases at V and 0 bases at J, with 9 bases between. Looked up from germline, CDR1 is MNHEY and CDR2 is SMNVEV (reference sequence). V usage is TRBV27 and J usage is TRBJ1-5; no clear D. The receptor's source is a man aged 35-49 years with HIV. The sequenced sample was unsorted PBMCs, obtained 1.2 years after starting antiretroviral therapy. CDR3: CASSLRQNSNQPQHF. CDR3 sequence (DNA): TGTGCCAGCAGTTTGAGGCAGAATAGCAATCAGCCCCAGCATTTT.